What follows are 12 T cell receptor beta chains derived from one specimen sequenced in a study of T-cell memory formation after mild COVID-19. From the 5' RACE reads, TCRdb called clonotypes with MiXCR, one entry per CDR3 protein. The sample holds a few hundred thousand distinct CDR3 sequences, approximately 14% seen once. The sample was PBMCs or a T cell subset sorted from them (not recorded which). The receptors here all came from a man younger than 35 who had mild COVID-19 (a few samples of this study predate the infection). Cell type and time point are not known.

This clonotype has a handful of counts. The chain employs TRBV6-1 and TRBJ2-7, with D possibly matching TRBD1 (6 bases). The CDR3 has 15 residues. With 4 bases removed from V and 2 bases from J, the gap between germline ends came to 15 bases. Per the germline V gene, CDR1 is MNHNS and CDR2 is SASEGT. CDR3 sequence (DNA): TGTGCCAGCAGTGCCGCCGGGACATACGCCTACGAGCAGTACGTC. Its translation is CASSAAGTYAYEQYV.

This clonotype was detected a few times. The V call is TRBV4-3, the J call TRBJ2-3; possible D gene TRBD2, 6 bases. Trimming pared 4 bases from V and 0 bases from J, leaving 14 bases between. The CDR3 runs 16 residues. CDR1 and CDR2 (germline): LGHNA, YSLEER. CDR3 in amino acids: CASSPRSGSSTDTQYF. CDR3 DNA sequence: TGCGCCAGCAGCCCCCGCAGCGGGTCTAGCACAGATACGCAGTATTTT.

This clonotype was recorded a few times. The chain recombines TRBV12-3 or TRBV12-4 with TRBJ2-1; 11 nucleotides match TRBD2. The CDR3 is made up of 16 amino acids. V dropped 2 bases and J dropped 4; count of bases not matched to a gene: 4. CDR3 loop: CASSLRTSGLYNEQFF. The DNA of the CDR3 is TGTGCCAGCAGTTTAAGGACTAGCGGGCTTTACAATGAGCAGTTCTTC.

This clonotype was counted between two and nine times. The V and J genes are TRBV6-2 or TRBV6-3 and TRBJ2-7; 7 bases fit TRBD1. Germline CDR1 MNHEY, CDR2 SVGEGT. With V trimmed by 10 bases and J by 2 bases, 8 bases remained unmatched. The CDR3 runs to 13 residues. The CDR3 sequence: CATKRTGPYEQYF. The CDR3 DNA reads as TGTGCCACCAAGAGGACAGGCCCCTACGAGCAGTACTTC.

This clonotype has only a few counts. J is TRBJ2-5 and V is TRBV4-3; 8 nucleotides match TRBD2. The CDR3 covers 16 residues. The trim removed 0 bases at V and 4 bases at J, leaving 7 bases unmatched. CDR1 and CDR2 (germline): LGHNA, YSLEER. The DNA for the CDR3 is TGCGCCAGCAGCCAAGATCGGGGGGGCGGTGTAGAGACCCAGTACTTC. It translates to CASSQDRGGGVETQYF.

This clonotype was detected many times. V is TRBV12-3 or TRBV12-4 and J is TRBJ2-7; TRBD1 might be the D (5 bases). The CDR3 loop spans 11 amino acids. Deletions cut 7 bases from V and 3 bases from J, with 7 bases between. As DNA, the CDR3 is TGTGCCAGCATGCAGGGCTACGAGCAGTACTTC. It codes for CASMQGYEQYF.

The chain joins TRBV6-2 or TRBV6-3 to TRBJ2-2; no firm D call. The CDR3 spans 11 residues. Germline V gene sequence: CDR1 MNHEY, CDR2 SVGEGT. The V end was cut by 6 bases, the J end by 8 bases, with 7 bases between. The CDR3 is CASRGQGELFF. In DNA form, the CDR3 reads TGTGCCAGCAGGGGTCAAGGGGAGCTGTTTTTT.

The J gene is TRBJ1-1, the V gene TRBV29-1, with D perhaps TRBD1 (6 bases). V was pared by 4 bases and J by 7 bases, with 16 bases between. This CDR3 is 13 amino acids long. Germline V gene data show CDR1 as SQVTM and CDR2 as ANQGSEA. CDR3 sequence: CSVVWGAVLEAFF. The DNA of the CDR3 is TGCAGCGTTGTATGGGGGGCAGTTCTTGAAGCTTTCTTT. Drawing the rest from reference TRBV29-1 and TRBJ1-1, the complete variable domain is SAVISQKPSRDICQRGTSLTIQCQVDSQVTMMFWYRQQPGQSLTLIATANQGSEATYESGFVIDKFPISRPNLTFSTLTVSNMSPEDSSIYLCSVVWGAVLEAFFGQGTRLTVV.

This clonotype was counted between two and nine times. The chain combines TRBV12-3 or TRBV12-4 with TRBJ2-2; 7 bases align to TRBD1. The CDR3 extends over 14 amino acids. V gave up 3 bases and J gave up 6 bases; unmatched junction bases: 4. The CDR3 DNA reads TGTGCCAGCAGTTTCGCAGGGGGTCCCGGGGAGCTGTTTTTT. It specifies CASSFAGGPGELFF.

This clonotype was seen more than once but under ten times. V usage is TRBV6-8 and J usage is TRBJ2-3; 12 positions agree with TRBD2. V was pared by 10 bases and J by 1 base, with 3 bases of the junction left unmatched. Germline V gene lookup returns CDR1 MNHGY and CDR2 SAAAGT. The CDR3 totals 14 residues. CDR3 DNA sequence: TGTGCCAATACTAGCGGGGGGTGCACAGATACGCAGTATTTT. Protein sequence: CANTSGGCTDTQYF.

The chain carries TRBV10-3 and TRBJ2-4; 7 bases line up with TRBD1. After removal of 9 bases from V and 4 bases from J, the junction contained 12 bases not matched to a gene. The CDR3 loop spans 15 amino acids. CDR1 is ENHRY and CDR2 is SYGVKD in the germline V gene. The CDR3 spells CAITRQGPKKNIQYF. The DNA of the CDR3 is TGTGCCATAACCCGACAGGGCCCCAAAAAAAACATTCAGTACTTC.

This clonotype has a handful of counts. The chain uses TRBV7-3 and TRBJ2-5; D call uncertain. CDR3 length: 12 residues. Germline V gives CDR1 SGHTA, CDR2 FQGTGA. Trimming left V 2 bases short and J 9 bases short, with 10 bases between. The CDR3: CASSLQLTPQYF. The CDR3 nucleotides read TGTGCCAGCAGCTTACAACTCACCCCCCAGTACTTC.